The clone carrying this TCR beta chain came up a few times. The source of the sample is a study of blood T cell repertoires in COVID-19. V shed 2 bases, J shed 15 bases, and the junction held 9 bases outside the gene matches. Per germline, CDR1 MDHEN and CDR2 SYDVKM. There are 13 residues in the CDR3. The table came from immunoSEQ multiplex PCR; TCRdb's copy has only in-frame clones and leaves some out. In the table there are 150,000 to 200,000 clones, over 70% of which are singletons. The sequenced material came from PBMCs or T cells enriched from blood (not recorded which). The J gene is TRBJ1-4, the V gene TRBV28; 7 bases are shared with TRBD1. This receptor was identified in a man aged 50-60 years who had recovered from COVID-19. In DNA form, the CDR3 reads TGTGCCAGCAGTTTAGGGCTGACAGGGCGAGTGTTTTTT. This translates into CASSLGLTGRVFF.